This T cell receptor beta chain was documented in a study of OX40 agonist ivuxolimab in advanced cancers. Study in general: The patients got ivuxolimab, which is an agonistic anti-OX40 (CD134) antibody.

With respect to this clone: As yet, its antigen is unknown.

Profiled with immunoSEQ multiplex PCR; TCRdb holds only in-frame clones, not every one. The sample includes about 87,000 clones, 85% to 90% of them seen just once. CDR1 and CDR2 (germline): SEHNR, FQNEAQ (reference sequence). The V and J ends lost 2 bases and 2 bases respectively, with 15 bases between them. The length of the CDR3 is 16 residues. The study's findings and limits: Among T cells, CD8+ cells averaged more expanded clones than CD4+ cells. Some nonresponders likewise displayed low normalized T-cell clonal expansion.

This TCR was sampled from an adult with an advanced solid tumor such as melanoma, head and neck, liver or kidney cancer. V usage is TRBV7-9 and J usage is TRBJ2-5; tentatively, D is TRBD2 (6 bases). The sequencing used CD4+ or CD8+ T cells sorted from blood, collected in a trial of the OX40 agonist ivuxolimab. The CDR3, as DNA: TGTGCCAGCAGCTTATCGATGGCGGGACCGCAAGAGACCCAGTACTTC. It encodes CASSLSMAGPQETQYF.